This paragraph covers one T cell receptor beta chain sequence. Its target is unknown. Samples came from axillary lymph nodes draining the breast cancer. The data derive from a study of breast tumors, draining lymph nodes, adjacent tissues. Findings and caveats of the study: The lymph node origin of tumor T cells was framed as consistent with a hypothesis, not demonstrated. Data fit most tumor T cells coming from lymph node, expanding in tumor. Compared with basal-like, luminal-like tumors shared significantly more repertoire with nontumor tissue. Tumors had less TCR diversity than lymph nodes, more than nontumor tissue.

The germline gives CDR1 SGHNT, CDR2 YYREEE (reference sequence). V gave up 7 bases and J gave up 15 bases; unmatched junction bases: 24. The CDR3 is 16 amino acids. TCRdb re-analysed the multiplex PCR reads in MiXCR, keeping a single row per CDR3 protein. The sample has about 180,000 distinct CDR3 sequences; approximately 30% are singletons. Sequenced sample: axillary lymph node tissue. The TCR was taken from a female donor with breast cancer. Some clones in this sample may be carry-over from other donors' samples. This rearrangement joins TRBV5-4 to TRBJ2-1, with 8 nucleotides matching TRBD2. The CDR3 sequence is CASSEVGAGGTEVGFF. Here the CDR3 DNA reads TGTGCCAGCTCGGAGGTTGGGGCGGGAGGTACGGAAGTGGGGTTCTTC. Combining the CDR3 with reference TRBV5-4 and TRBJ2-1 gives the whole variable domain ETGVTQSPTHLIKTRGQQVTLRCSSQSGHNTVSWYQQALGQGPQFIFQYYREEENGRGNFPPRFSGLQFPNYSSELNVNALELDDSALYLCASSEVGAGGTEVGFFGPGTRLTVL.